The 32 T cell receptor beta chains below were found in one sample sequenced in a study of blood T cells in healthy people across ages. Then a second PCR, running roughly 6 to 11 cycles, was carried out with a sample-barcoded 5' primer and a J-beta primer mix. TCRdb ran MiXCR on the 5' RACE reads and lists one entry per CDR3 protein. The table has approximately 810,000 distinct CDR3 sequences, roughly 26% seen once. Material: blood. The receptors originated from an elderly woman in good health.

This clonotype was seen a handful of times. A much bigger clone sits one base away, suggesting this may be a read error. CDR3 coding DNA: TGTGCCACCAGCAAGGAGGGACAGGGGACATACGAGCAGTACTTC. It translates to CATSKEGQGTYEQYF. The chain has TRBV15 and TRBJ2-7; 10 positions agree with TRBD1. Germline V lookup: CDR1 LNHNV, CDR2 YYDKDF (reference sequence). The CDR3 runs to 15 residues. The junction had 7 bases not matched to a gene; V was cut back by 4 bases and J by 4 bases.

This clonotype was detected ten times or more. V and J are TRBV29-1 and TRBJ2-1, with TRBD1 as a possible D gene (6 bases). This CDR3 comprises 14 residues. The V end was cut by 2 bases, the J end by 8 bases, with 16 bases between. Looked up from germline, CDR1 is SQVTM and CDR2 is ANQGSEA. The CDR3 nucleotides read TGCAGCGTTGAAAAGTTACAGGGATTCGATGAGCAGTTCTTC. Amino acid sequence: CSVEKLQGFDEQFF.

This clonotype was recorded many times. The chain employs TRBV5-1 and TRBJ2-7, with D unclear. This CDR3 has 14 residues. CDR1 and CDR2 from the germline V gene are SGHRS and YFSETQ. V was pared by 3 bases and J by 1 base, with 11 bases between. DNA for the CDR3: TGCGCCAGCAGCTCCATGACAAATTCCTACGAGCAGTACTTC. Translated, it gives CASSSMTNSYEQYF.

This clonotype has at least ten counts. The CDR3 here is CASSQTEAYEQYF. In DNA, the CDR3 is TGTGCCAGCAGCCAGACAGAGGCCTACGAGCAGTACTTC. V usage is TRBV6-2 or TRBV6-3 and J usage is TRBJ2-7, with D possibly matching TRBD1 (5 bases). CDR1 and CDR2 from the germline V gene are MNHEY and SVGEGT. This CDR3 contains 13 residues. Trimming took off 6 bases at V and 2 bases at J, with 11 bases between the two ends.

This clonotype was seen repeatedly, ten times or more. The J gene is TRBJ2-6, the V gene TRBV7-6; D gene unclear. From germline, CDR1 is SGHVS and CDR2 FNYEAQ. The CDR3 has 17 residues. Trimming shortened V by 3 bases and J by 1 base, and 13 bases separated the two germline ends. The CDR3 DNA sequence: TGTGCCAGCAGCTTGAGGCGGTTAGGTTCTGGGGCCAACGTCCTGACTTTC. Protein sequence: CASSLRRLGSGANVLTF. Based on the CDR3 plus reference TRBV7-6 and TRBJ2-6, the full variable domain is GAGVSQSPRYKVTKRGQDVALRCDPISGHVSLYWYRQALGQGPEFLTYFNYEAQQDKSGLPNDRFSAERPEGSISTLTIQRTEQRDSAMYRCASSLRRLGSGANVLTFGAGSRLTVL.

This clonotype was detected only a few times. The junction and the germline gene differ at one end; a read error may be behind it. The chain couples TRBV12-3 or TRBV12-4 to TRBJ2-3, with unresolved D. The CDR3 runs 14 residues. DNA for the CDR3: TGTGCCAGCAATCTAGGAGTGAGAGCAGATACGCAGTATTTC. Its protein product is CASNLGVRADTQYF.

This clonotype has a handful of counts. Given a much more abundant clone one base away, this may be a read error. This chain links TRBV7-2 with TRBJ2-1, with D possibly matching TRBD2 (5 bases). V gave up 5 bases and J gave up 8 bases, with 10 bases separating them. The CDR3 extends over 12 amino acids. The germline gives CDR1 SGHTA, CDR2 FQGNSA. This chain's CDR3 is CASSVTEDEQFF. The CDR3 coding sequence is TGTGCCAGCAGCGTCACGGAGGATGAGCAGTTCTTC.

This clonotype was found many times. J is TRBJ1-5 and V is TRBV6-2 or TRBV6-3; 7 bases agree with TRBD1. CDR1 MNHEY and CDR2 SVGEGT come from the germline V gene. With 4 bases clipped from V and 11 bases from J, the junction kept 17 bases outside the gene matches. This CDR3 contains 16 residues. CDR3 in DNA: TGTGCCAGCAGTTTCCAAATGGACAGGCGCCCCGCGGCCCAGCATTTT. It yields the protein CASSFQMDRRPAAQHF.

As regards this clonotype: Being one base from a much bigger clone, this may be a read error. V is TRBV11-2 and J is TRBJ2-1; D uncertain. This CDR3 contains 15 residues. Germline-derived CDR1 and CDR2 are SGHAT and FQNNGV. Deletions cut 5 bases from V and 5 bases from J, with 16 bases between. CDR3 amino acids: CASSPLPLAHNEQFF. The CDR3 nucleotides are TGTGCCAGCAGCCCTCTCCCTTTAGCCCACAATGAGCAGTTCTTC.

As to this clonotype: This could be a read error, since a much larger clone is one nucleotide away. The J gene is TRBJ1-1, the V gene TRBV12-3 or TRBV12-4, with unresolved D. The CDR3 runs to 13 residues. The CDR3 coding sequence is TGTACCAGCAGTTTAGCCTCGAGCACTGAAGCTTTCTTT. Translated, it gives CTSSLASSTEAFF.

The chain employs TRBV20-1 and TRBJ2-1; 9 bases agree with TRBD2. V was clipped by 3 bases and J by 1 base; unmatched bases: 7. The CDR3 has 16 residues. CDR1 is DFQATT and CDR2 is SNEGSKA in the germline V gene (reference sequence). The CDR3 DNA reads as TGCAGTGCTAGTTGGCGGGAGGGCCAATCCTACAATGAGCAGTTCTTC. Translated, it gives CSASWREGQSYNEQFF.

This clonotype was recorded many times. V is TRBV29-1 and J is TRBJ2-1; D not certain. Trimming removed 1 base from V and 6 bases from J, with 4 bases in between. Looked up from germline, CDR1 is SQVTM and CDR2 is ANQGSEA. The CDR3 is made up of 11 amino acids. As DNA, the CDR3 is TGCAGCGTTGAAGTCACCAATGAGCAGTTCTTC. Amino acid sequence: CSVEVTNEQFF.

This clonotype has a handful of counts. The chain links TRBV12-3 or TRBV12-4 to TRBJ1-5; D may be TRBD1 (5 bases). V was pared by 0 bases and J by 3 bases, with 9 bases between. CDR3 length: 15 amino acids. In DNA, the CDR3 is TGTGCCAGCAGTTTAGCGGGGGGGATCAATCAGCCCCAGCATTTT. As protein: CASSLAGGINQPQHF.

Regarding this clonotype: One base away lies a much larger clone, so this may be a sequencing read error. The chain joins TRBV6-5 to TRBJ2-5, with D perhaps being TRBD1 or TRBD2 (5 bases each). Germline CDR1 and CDR2: MNHEY and SVGAGI. The germline V and J ends were trimmed by 3 bases and 11 bases, with 22 bases remaining between them. This CDR3 contains 15 residues. DNA of the CDR3: TGTGCCAGCAGTTATGTTGCGAGGGGCCACAATGAGCAGTACTTC. Amino acids: CASSYVARGHNEQYF.

In this sample, this clonotype turned up a few times. This chain joins TRBV20-1 and TRBJ1-2; maybe TRBD1 (5 bases). The CDR3 loop spans 15 amino acids. Trimming took off 2 bases at V and 5 bases at J, with 18 bases between the two ends. CDR1 and CDR2 from the germline V gene are DFQATT and SNEGSKA (reference sequence). The CDR3 DNA follows: TGCAGTGCTAGAATCTGTGGGGGGAACGGGTATGGCTACACCTTC. Its translation: CSARICGGNGYGYTF.

Only a few counts were recorded for this clonotype. Written as DNA, the CDR3 is TGCAGTGCTAGAGCAGGGACAGCCTATGAGCAGTTCTTC. Protein sequence: CSARAGTAYEQFF. The J gene is TRBJ2-1, the V gene TRBV20-1; 7 bases are shared with TRBD1. This CDR3 is 13 amino acids long. Losses at the gene ends were 1 base for V and 8 bases for J; bases not matched to a gene: 5. The germline V gene encodes CDR1 DFQATT and CDR2 SNEGSKA (reference sequence).

The sample holds many counts of this clonotype. J is TRBJ2-5 and V is TRBV6-6; a weak D match, TRBD2 (6 bases). CDR1 and CDR2 (germline): MNHNY, SVGAGI (reference sequence). The V gene lost 2 bases and the J gene lost 3 bases, with 19 bases spanning the gap. The CDR3 covers 17 residues. CDR3 region: CASSYDSVLAKKETQYF. As DNA, the CDR3 is TGTGCCAGCAGTTACGATTCGGTTCTAGCGAAAAAAGAGACCCAGTACTTC.

This clonotype occurred many times. The rearrangement uses TRBV11-2 and TRBJ2-5, with a tentative D call TRBD2 (5 bases). Per the germline V gene, CDR1 is SGHAT and CDR2 is FQNNGV. The CDR3 contains 14 residues. Trimming removed 6 bases at V and 1 base at J, with 12 bases between. CDR3 loop: CASSLSAIQETQYF. The CDR3 DNA is TGTGCCAGCAGTCTTAGCGCGATCCAAGAGACCCAGTACTTC.

This clonotype appeared many times. The V call is TRBV29-1, the J call TRBJ2-5; 14 bases fit TRBD2. Unmatched junction bases numbered 18, after V lost 4 bases and J lost 5 bases. The length of the CDR3 is 19 residues. Germline CDR1 and CDR2: SQVTM and ANQGSEA. CDR3 sequence: CSVGRWTSGGYGGAETQYF. Here the CDR3 DNA reads TGCAGCGTTGGTCGATGGACTAGCGGGGGGTATGGAGGGGCGGAGACCCAGTACTTC.

This clonotype was observed a handful of times. This could be a read error, since a much larger clone is one nucleotide away. The chain employs TRBV5-1 and TRBJ2-1; 7 bases match TRBD1. There are 16 residues in the CDR3. From germline, CDR1 is SGHRS and CDR2 YFSETQ. CDR3 bases: TGCGCCGGCAGCTTGGATCCATTTGGGCAGGGGGATGAGCAGTTCTTC. This gives the protein CAGSLDPFGQGDEQFF.

For this clonotype: A read error may be the cause here, since a much bigger clone is one base away. The chain employs TRBV7-9 and TRBJ1-4; the D gene is possibly TRBD1 (5 bases). Trimming pared 2 bases from V and 6 bases from J, leaving 13 bases between. Germline V gene sequence: CDR1 SEHNR, CDR2 FQNEAQ (reference sequence). The CDR3 has 15 residues. The CDR3 here is CASSLRKGRDEKLFF. The CDR3 nucleotides are TGTGCCAGCAGCTTAAGGAAGGGGCGAGATGAAAAACTGTTTTTT.

The V gene is TRBV6-2 or TRBV6-3, the J gene TRBJ1-1; D not certain. This CDR3 spans 16 amino acids. V was trimmed by 6 bases and J by 4 bases, leaving 21 bases between them. Germline V gene sequence: CDR1 MNHEY, CDR2 SVGEGT. CDR3 protein: CASSRRGSGLATEAFF. DNA of the CDR3: TGTGCCAGCAGCCGGCGGGGATCGGGGTTGGCCACTGAAGCTTTCTTT.

This clonotype has a handful of counts. The chain uses TRBV24-1 and TRBJ2-5; D is unclear. Trimming pared 5 bases from V and 1 base from J, leaving 13 bases between. The CDR3 spans 15 residues. Germline V CDR1 and CDR2: KGHDR, SFDVKD. CDR3 protein: CATSGSVGFQETQYF. In DNA, the CDR3 is TGTGCCACCAGTGGGTCTGTCGGATTCCAAGAGACCCAGTACTTC.

To note about this clonotype: Given a much more abundant clone one base away, this may be a read error. The chain is built from TRBV6-6 and TRBJ2-1; D is perhaps TRBD2 (7 bases). The CDR3 spans 15 residues. Germline-derived CDR1 and CDR2 are MNHNY and SVGAGI (reference sequence). The V and J ends lost 8 bases and 7 bases respectively, with 21 bases between them. DNA for the CDR3: TGTGCCAGCGCCCCTATTATGGGGGGGCGGAATGAGCAGTTCTTC. Protein sequence: CASAPIMGGRNEQFF.

This clonotype was counted at least ten times. This rearrangement joins TRBV28 to TRBJ2-6; either TRBD1 or TRBD2 may fit D (5 bases each). Germline loops: CDR1 MDHEN, CDR2 SYDVKM. The CDR3 covers 18 residues. V dropped 6 bases and J dropped 0 bases, with 18 bases sitting between them. As DNA, the CDR3 is TGTGCCAGCAGAAGGACACCTGGGGGAAACTCTGGGGCCAACGTCCTGACTTTC. Translating it yields CASRRTPGGNSGANVLTF.

The chain couples TRBV7-2 to TRBJ2-1; 10 positions match TRBD2. Germline V gives CDR1 SGHTA, CDR2 FQGNSA. V lost 5 bases to trimming and J lost 4 bases; unmatched junction nucleotides: 5. The CDR3 has 15 amino acids. The CDR3 nucleotides read TGTGCCAGCAGCCTCGGGACTAGCGAGTACAATGAGCAGTTCTTC. Amino acid sequence: CASSLGTSEYNEQFF.

This clonotype was detected only a few times. This chain joins TRBV20-1 and TRBJ2-2, with a tentative D call TRBD2 (5 bases). CDR3 length equals 13 residues. Trimming removed 3 bases at V and 4 bases at J, with 9 bases between. Germline V gene lookup returns CDR1 DFQATT and CDR2 SNEGSKA (reference sequence). CDR3 DNA sequence: TGCAGTGCTAGCGGGGTTCGCACCGGGGAGCTGTTTTTT. It is translated as CSASGVRTGELFF.

As to this clonotype: A much larger clone differs from this one at a single base, so this may be a read error. The chain couples TRBV7-2 to TRBJ2-5, with D unresolved. The end of the DNA is better explained by TRBJ2-1, so the J call may be wrong. Germline V gene sequence: CDR1 SGHTA, CDR2 FQGNSA. The CDR3 runs 14 residues. The CDR3 loop is CASSLAHHQETQFF. The DNA of the CDR3 is TGTGCCAGCAGCTTAGCACACCACCAAGAGACCCAGTTCTTC.

This clonotype was observed a handful of times. V and J are TRBV6-2 or TRBV6-3 and TRBJ2-5; possibly TRBD1 for D (5 bases). Trimming left V 5 bases short and J 2 bases short, with 9 bases between. Germline loops: CDR1 MNHEY, CDR2 SVGEGT. The CDR3 spans 13 residues. The CDR3 sequence: CASSRQMQETQYF. In nucleotides, the CDR3 is TGTGCCAGCAGTCGACAGATGCAAGAGACCCAGTACTTC.

This clonotype was seen at least ten times. This chain links TRBV7-2 with TRBJ2-3, with TRBD2 identical over 7 bases. V dropped 5 bases and J dropped 5; count of bases not matched to a gene: 1. The CDR3 totals 12 residues. From germline, CDR1 is SGHTA and CDR2 FQGNSA. The CDR3 region has the DNA TGTGCCAGCAGCCAGCGGGGAGATACGCAGTATTTT. Translation gives CASSQRGDTQYF. Variable domain in full (rest from reference TRBV7-2 and TRBJ2-3): GAGVSQSPSNKVTEKGKDVELRCDPISGHTALYWYRQSLGQGLEFLIYFQGNSAPDKSGLPSDRFSAERTGGSVSTLTIQRTQQEDSAVYLCASSQRGDTQYFGPGTRLTVL.

This chain joins TRBV5-1 and TRBJ2-1, with D tentatively TRBD1 or TRBD2 (5 bases each). CDR3 length: 14 amino acids. CDR1 and CDR2 from the germline V gene are SGHRS and YFSETQ. V lost 0 bases, J lost 8 bases, and 12 bases lay in between. CDR3 residues: CASSLVAGSDEQFF. As DNA, the CDR3 is TGCGCCAGCAGCTTGGTGGCAGGGAGCGATGAGCAGTTCTTC.

This clonotype turned up a few times. Germline is not matched at one junction end, which may reflect a read error. The chain recombines TRBV7-7 with TRBJ2-5, with 7 bases aligning to TRBD1. The CDR3 is made up of 13 amino acids. CDR1 SSHAT and CDR2 FNYEAQ come from the germline V gene (reference sequence). The CDR3 here is CASSTTGMGTQYF. The DNA for the CDR3 is TGTGCTAGCAGCACGACAGGGATGGGGACCCAGTACTTC.